The source of this T cell receptor (beta chain) is a study of shared clonotypes between healthy human individuals. The study's findings and limits: Non-shared clonotypes showed lower generation probabilities than clonotypes common to all four donors. The sole specimen, blood, was sampled, and tissue repertoires likely differ. In general, naive subsets displayed greater estimated richness than memory subsets did.

It was into CD45RA+ naive and CD45RA-negative memory subsets that the CD4+ cells were split. Details on this clone: Its matching antigen is unknown.

Data came from immunoSEQ multiplex PCR; TCRdb stores just in-frame clones and leaves some out. The table has under 2,500,000 clones, 90% to 97% seen once; the top ten hold approximately 0.13%. V lost 0 bases to trimming and J lost 0 bases, with 10 bases between them. Germline CDR1 is SGHNT and CDR2 is YYREEE (reference sequence). This CDR3 contains 16 residues. The chain employs TRBV5-4 and TRBJ2-1; D unclear. Sample: naive CD4+ T cells sorted from blood. Subset indicated: CD45RA+ positively selected. This clonotype was sampled from a man aged 18 to 29 in good health. The CDR3 spells CASSLASRTSYNEQFF. The CDR3 region has the DNA TGTGCCAGCAGCTTGGCAAGCCGGACCTCCTACAATGAGCAGTTCTTC.